Listed below are T cell receptor beta chains from one sample, sequenced in a study of cytomegalovirus exposure and HLA in healthy donors. Sequenced by immunoSEQ multiplex PCR; TCRdb stores in-frame clones only, minus some. Here the sample spans under 150,000 clones, approximately 87% being singletons. The sequenced sample was PBMCs. Source of these receptors: a woman between 18 and 29 years old in good health and CMV-seropositive. The conserved cysteine and the conserved F or W are not part of the CDR3 here.

J | V | CDR3
TRBJ2-7 | TRBV6-5 | ASTPTGGIYEQY
TRBJ1-1 | TRBV5-4 | ASSERQTGPEAF
TRBJ2-1 | TRBV5-1 | ASSFSGLAGAEQF
TRBJ1-1 | TRBV30 | AYFRGGGAEAF
TRBJ1-2 | TRBV5-6 | ASSLRTGAYGYT
TRBJ1-5 | TRBV15 | ATSRPQGTNQPQH
TRBJ1-5 | TRBV9 | ASSPGTLNQPQH
TRBJ1-6 | TRBV16 | ASSQGQGNSPLH
TRBJ2-3 | TRBV11-2 | ASSLTRGGSPTQY
TRBJ1-3 | TRBV18 | ASSQGRGFSGNTIY
TRBJ1-1 | TRBV5-1 | ASSLSQGGTEAF
TRBJ2-1 | TRBV19 | ASMGTSGGSSYNEQF
TRBJ1-1 | TRBV6-1 | ASKGTGNTEAF
TRBJ2-1 | TRBV18 | ASSPTSGAYNEQF
TRBJ2-1 | TRBV6-1 | ASSEGGQGYNEQF
TRBJ2-1 | TRBV27 | ASSLSGGRGLEQF
TRBJ1-2 | TRBV9 | ASSVGWRPADGYT
TRBJ2-2 | TRBV2 | ASGLAGGSGELF
TRBJ2-3 | TRBV5-1 | ASSTANREDTQY
TRBJ1-1 | TRBV4-2 | ASSQDRGQTEAF
TRBJ1-4 | TRBV6-5 | ASRPQTGTNEKLF
TRBJ1-6 | TRBV27 | ASSYSRQGAERSPLH
TRBJ1-3 | TRBV9 | ASSVEGGGVSARDTIY
TRBJ2-1 | TRBV2 | ASSRDRGAYNEQF
TRBJ2-1 | TRBV30 | AWSVWGDYGSYNEQF
TRBJ2-1 | TRBV4-1 | ASSQVWASGVKGNEQF
TRBJ1-6 | TRBV6-5 | ASTPGTGIDSPLH
TRBJ1-4 | TRBV2 | ASRARDRGLVNEKLF
TRBJ1-5 | TRBV15 | ATSRDGGGRSNQPQH
TRBJ1-4 | TRBV7-8 | ASSLMEWERDDEKLF
TRBJ2-3 | TRBV7-9 | ASSLAPLGGTIDTQY
TRBJ1-1 | TRBV6-1 | ASSVRGEAF
TRBJ2-1 | TRBV2 | ASSDDGGQGAEQF
TRBJ2-2 | TRBV9 | ASSSSNTGELF
TRBJ1-2 | TRBV7-9 | ASTPSGGASGYT
TRBJ1-2 | TRBV4-1 | ASSQDLSQGTPLYYGYT
TRBJ2-3 | TRBV5-1 | ASSWGEATDTQY
TRBJ1-1 | TRBV5-1 | ASSSGYSGNTEAF
TRBJ2-5 | TRBV7-2 | ASSLAVGGGQETQY
TRBJ2-7 | TRBV6-1 | ASSGLTPGTGAYEQY
TRBJ1-1 | TRBV14 | ASSRTGAVTEAF
TRBJ2-1 | TRBV18 | ASSPPSGIRYNEQF
TRBJ1-5 | TRBV19 | ASSISGGGRPQH
TRBJ2-2 | TRBV19 | ASSIDRLAGGRRTGELF
TRBJ2-7 | TRBV7-2 | ASSLDGGSYEQY
TRBJ2-7 | TRBV19 | ASSHRGRYYEQY
TRBJ1-2 | TRBV5-1 | ASSEDTLGYGYT
TRBJ2-3 | TRBV6-1 | ASLMAQISGTQY